Presented here are 8 T cell receptor beta chains from one specimen sequenced in a study of OX40 agonist ivuxolimab in advanced cancers. Sequencing was performed with immunoSEQ multiplex PCR; in TCRdb, only in-frame clones are kept and a portion is missing. The table records about 51,000 clones, 80% to 85% of them present only once. The sample here was CD4+ or CD8+ T cells sorted from blood, taken in a trial of the OX40 agonist ivuxolimab. These receptor sequences come from an adult with an advanced solid tumor such as melanoma, head and neck, liver or kidney cancer.

J is TRBJ1-2 and V is TRBV2; D ambiguous. This CDR3 has 12 amino acids. The germline V gene has CDR1 SNHLY and CDR2 FYNNEI. Trimming pared 5 bases from V and 3 bases from J, leaving 7 bases between. The CDR3 DNA follows: TGTGCCAGCAGTCCAGCCGACTATGGCTACACCTTC. Translating it yields CASSPADYGYTF.

The chain employs TRBV5-1 and TRBJ2-7; tentatively, D is TRBD1 (6 bases). The germline V and J ends were trimmed by 2 bases and 3 bases, with 18 bases remaining between them. The CDR3 extends over 16 amino acids. Germline CDR1 and CDR2: SGHRS and YFSETQ. CDR3 region: CASSLGQPLQFYEQYF. The DNA for the CDR3 is TGCGCCAGCAGCTTAGGACAGCCCTTACAGTTCTACGAGCAGTACTTC.

This clone occurred a few times. J is TRBJ1-5 and V is TRBV19; D gene unclear. The CDR3 is 13 residues long. V was cut by 6 bases and J by 2 bases, with 8 bases left in between. The germline V gene has CDR1 LNHDA and CDR2 SQIVND (reference sequence). This CDR3 reads CASSDMGNQPQHF. The CDR3 DNA sequence: TGTGCCAGTAGCGACATGGGCAATCAGCCCCAGCATTTT.

The chain uses TRBV18 and TRBJ2-5, with TRBD1 matching 12 bases. This CDR3 region has 18 residues. Germline lookup yields CDR1 KGHSH and CDR2 LQKENI. J lost 4 bases, V lost 3 bases, and 12 bases had no gene match. The CDR3 bases are TGTGCCAGCTCACCCCGTCCCGGGACAGGGGGCTCGCGAGAGACCCAGTACTTC. Translating it yields CASSPRPGTGGSRETQYF.

The chain is built from TRBV6-1 and TRBJ2-3, with D unclear. Trimming cost V 3 bases and J 2 bases, with 3 bases left between them. Per the germline V gene, CDR1 is MNHNS and CDR2 is SASEGT. The CDR3 spans 12 residues. In DNA, the CDR3 is TGTGCCAGCAGTGACCTCACAGATACGCAGTATTTT. As protein: CASSDLTDTQYF.

This rearrangement joins TRBV6-1 to TRBJ2-5; D is unclear. With 5 bases removed from V and 0 bases from J, the gap between germline ends came to 7 bases. The germline V gene encodes CDR1 MNHNS and CDR2 SASEGT. The CDR3 is made up of 13 amino acids. The CDR3 nucleotides are TGTGCCAGCAGTTATTTGTACCAAGAGACCCAGTACTTC. It yields the protein CASSYLYQETQYF.

A note on this clone: With a much larger clone just one base away, this may be a read error. Here the CDR3 DNA reads TGCGCCAGCAGCCAAGGTCCAGGGGGGGCAGATACGCAGTATTTT. It translates to CASSQGPGGADTQYF. The chain combines TRBV4-1 with TRBJ2-3, with D perhaps assigned TRBD1 or TRBD2 (7 bases each). Germline-derived CDR1 and CDR2 are MGHRA and YSYEKL. This CDR3 is 15 amino acids long. V was shortened by 1 base and J by 4 bases, with 12 bases between the two germline ends.

Here the CDR3 DNA reads TGCGCCAGCAGCCAAGATAAATACGCCGGGGCAGATACGCAGTATTTT. Protein: CASSQDKYAGADTQYF. This chain joins TRBV4-1 and TRBJ2-3, with a possible D match to TRBD2 (5 bases). The V end was cut by 0 bases, the J end by 4 bases, with 14 bases between. From germline, CDR1 is MGHRA and CDR2 YSYEKL. This CDR3 has 16 amino acids.